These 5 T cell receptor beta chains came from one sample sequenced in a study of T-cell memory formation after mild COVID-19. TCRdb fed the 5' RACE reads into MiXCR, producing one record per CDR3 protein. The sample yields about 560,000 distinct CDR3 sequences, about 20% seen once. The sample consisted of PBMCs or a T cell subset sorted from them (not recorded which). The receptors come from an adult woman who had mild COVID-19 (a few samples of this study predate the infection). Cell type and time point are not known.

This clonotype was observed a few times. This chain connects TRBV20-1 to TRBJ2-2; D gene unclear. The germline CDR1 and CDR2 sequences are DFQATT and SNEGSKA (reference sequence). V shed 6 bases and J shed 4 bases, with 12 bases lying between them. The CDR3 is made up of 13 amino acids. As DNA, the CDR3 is TGCAGTGCCCCCCATTGGGCCACCGGGGAGCTGTTTTTT. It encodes CSAPHWATGELFF.

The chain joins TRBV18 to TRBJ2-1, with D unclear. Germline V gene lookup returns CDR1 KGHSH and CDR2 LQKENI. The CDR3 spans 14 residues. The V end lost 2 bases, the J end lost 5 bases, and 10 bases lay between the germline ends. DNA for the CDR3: TGTGCCAGCTCACCAGTAGACCCACACAATGAGCAGTTCTTC. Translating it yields CASSPVDPHNEQFF.

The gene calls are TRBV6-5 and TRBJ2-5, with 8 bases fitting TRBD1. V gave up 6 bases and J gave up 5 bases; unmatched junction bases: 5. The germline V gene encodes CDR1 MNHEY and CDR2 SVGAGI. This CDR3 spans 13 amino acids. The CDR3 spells CASRKTGDETQYF. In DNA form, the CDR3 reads TGTGCCAGCAGGAAGACAGGGGATGAGACCCAGTACTTC.

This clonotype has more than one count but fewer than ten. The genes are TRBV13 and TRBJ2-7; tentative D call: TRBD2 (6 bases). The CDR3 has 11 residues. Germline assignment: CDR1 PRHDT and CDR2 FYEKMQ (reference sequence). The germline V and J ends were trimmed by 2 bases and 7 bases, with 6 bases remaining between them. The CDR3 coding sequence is TGTGCCAGCAGCTTACGGGAGGAGCAGTACTTC. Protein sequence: CASSLREEQYF.

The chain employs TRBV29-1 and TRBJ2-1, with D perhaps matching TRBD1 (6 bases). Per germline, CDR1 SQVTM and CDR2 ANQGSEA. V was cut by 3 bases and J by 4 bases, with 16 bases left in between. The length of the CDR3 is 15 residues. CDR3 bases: TGCAGCGTTGAGGAAAGACAAGGGGGATACAATGAGCAGTTCTTC. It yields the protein CSVEERQGGYNEQFF.